This TCR beta chain was identified during a study of response to subunit inactivated influenza vaccine. TCRdb re-analysed the RT-PCR reads in MiXCR, keeping a single row per CDR3 protein. The profile shows about 480,000 distinct CDR3 sequences, 25% of them singletons. Findings and caveats of the study: It was the authors' suggestion that each seasonal influenza vaccination recruits few new T cells.

J gave up 3 bases and V 2 bases, and 14 bases lay outside the gene matches. Germline-derived CDR1 and CDR2 are SGHAT and FQNNGV. The CDR3 loop spans 18 amino acids. A note on this clonotype: Its antigen is unidentified.

The V call is TRBV11-2, the J call TRBJ2-7, with 9 bases lining up with TRBD2. The clonotype originates from a man aged 50-59 years who received an inactivated influenza vaccine. Sample: CD4+ T cells sorted from PBMCs, taken approximately 5 days after vaccination. CDR3 coding DNA: TGTGCCAGCAGCTTAACAAGAAGATCGAGCGGGAGGATCTACGAGCAGTACTTC. Translating it yields CASSLTRRSSGRIYEQYF.